These 3 T cell receptor beta chains were all obtained from the same sample, sequenced in a study of blood T cell repertoires in COVID-19 (dated by TCRdb to about 2020). Receptor amplification or capture employed the immunoSEQ multiplex PCR assay. Drawn from immuneACCESS, this table holds only the in-frame rearrangements with V and J called that TCRdb kept. Clones are partly lost; checked studies trace under half to an unresolved V gene and leave the rest unexplained. This sample comprises fewer than 350,000 clones, around 86% of them detected only once. 2.5% to 3% of the sample lies in the top ten. The sequenced material came from peripheral blood. The origin of the receptors is an older woman with active or convalescent COVID-19.

The chain links TRBV5-5 to TRBJ1-2; TRBD1 agrees at 11 bases. This CDR3 contains 16 residues. V was pared by 1 base and J by 1 base, with 3 bases of the junction left unmatched. The V gene's germline CDR1 is SGHKS and CDR2 YYEKEE (reference sequence). CDR3 nucleotides: TGTGCCAGCAGCTTGACGGGGACAGGGGGTAACTATGGCTACACCTTC. Residues: CASSLTGTGGNYGYTF.

The chain is built from TRBV13 and TRBJ2-7, with 7 bases lining up with TRBD1. The CDR3 length is 16 residues. The J segment lost 3 bases and the V segment lost 1 base, leaving 9 bases of the junction unmatched. Germline assignment: CDR1 PRHDT and CDR2 FYEKMQ (reference sequence). CDR3 coding DNA: TGTGCCAGCAGCTTAGAGTCCCAAACAGGGGACTACGAGCAGTACTTC. It yields the protein CASSLESQTGDYEQYF. The variable domain in full, with the rest retrieved from reference TRBV13 and TRBJ2-7, is AAGVIQSPRHLIKEKRETATLKCYPIPRHDTVYWYQQGPGQDPQFLISFYEKMQSDKGSIPDRFSAQQFSDYHSELNMSSLELGDSALYFCASSLESQTGDYEQYFGPGTRLTVT.

The count of this clone is one. The chain has TRBV5-1 and TRBJ2-3, with D tentatively TRBD2 (5 bases). CDR1 SGHRS and CDR2 YFSETQ come from the germline V gene. The CDR3 has 14 residues. V lost 4 bases and J lost 1, with 10 bases in between. The CDR3 reads CASSRAGGTDTQYF. As DNA, the CDR3 is TGCGCCAGCAGCCGGGCCGGGGGCACAGATACGCAGTATTTT.